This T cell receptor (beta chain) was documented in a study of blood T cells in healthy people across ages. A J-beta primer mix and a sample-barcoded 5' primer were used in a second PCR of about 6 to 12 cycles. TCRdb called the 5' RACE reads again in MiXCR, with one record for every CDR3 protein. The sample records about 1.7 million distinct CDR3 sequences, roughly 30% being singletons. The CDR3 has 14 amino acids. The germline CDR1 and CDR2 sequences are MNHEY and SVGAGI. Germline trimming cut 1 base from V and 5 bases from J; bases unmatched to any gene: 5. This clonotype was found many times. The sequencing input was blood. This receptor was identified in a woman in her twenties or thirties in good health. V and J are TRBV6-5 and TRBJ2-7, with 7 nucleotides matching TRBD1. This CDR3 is CASSYWGRGNEQYF. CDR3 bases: TGTGCCAGCAGTTACTGGGGCAGGGGGAACGAGCAGTACTTC.